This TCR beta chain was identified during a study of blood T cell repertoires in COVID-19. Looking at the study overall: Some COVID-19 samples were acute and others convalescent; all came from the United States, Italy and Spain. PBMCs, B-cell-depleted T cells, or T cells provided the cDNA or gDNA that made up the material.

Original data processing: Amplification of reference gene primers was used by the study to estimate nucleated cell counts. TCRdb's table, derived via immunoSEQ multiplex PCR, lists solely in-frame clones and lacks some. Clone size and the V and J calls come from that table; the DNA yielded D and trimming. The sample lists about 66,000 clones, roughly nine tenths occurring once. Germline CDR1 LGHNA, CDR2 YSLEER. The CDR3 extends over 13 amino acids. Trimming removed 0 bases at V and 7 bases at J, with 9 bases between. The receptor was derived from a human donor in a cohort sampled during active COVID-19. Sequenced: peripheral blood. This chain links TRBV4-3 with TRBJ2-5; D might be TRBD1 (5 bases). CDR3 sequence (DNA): TGCGCCAGCAGCCAAGACAGGGTGGGGACCCAGTACTTC. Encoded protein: CASSQDRVGTQYF.